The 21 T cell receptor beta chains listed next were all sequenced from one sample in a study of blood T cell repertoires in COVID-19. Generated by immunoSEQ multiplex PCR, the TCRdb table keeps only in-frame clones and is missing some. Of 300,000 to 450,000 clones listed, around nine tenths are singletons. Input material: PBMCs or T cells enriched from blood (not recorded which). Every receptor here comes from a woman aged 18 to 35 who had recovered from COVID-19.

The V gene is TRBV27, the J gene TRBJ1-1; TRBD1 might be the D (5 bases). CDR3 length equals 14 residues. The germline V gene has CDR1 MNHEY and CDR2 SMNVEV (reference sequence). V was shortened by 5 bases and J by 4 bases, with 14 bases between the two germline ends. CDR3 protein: CASSPQGHGTEAFF. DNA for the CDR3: TGTGCCAGCAGTCCCCAGGGCCACGGCACTGAAGCTTTCTTT.

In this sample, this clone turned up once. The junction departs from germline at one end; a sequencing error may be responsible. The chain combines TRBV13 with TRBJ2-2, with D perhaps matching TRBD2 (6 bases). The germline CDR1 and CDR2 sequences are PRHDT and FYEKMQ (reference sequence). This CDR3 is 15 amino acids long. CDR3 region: CASSPEGPNIGELFF. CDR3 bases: TGTGCCAGCAGCCCGGAGGGACCGAACATCGGGGAGCTGTTTTTT.

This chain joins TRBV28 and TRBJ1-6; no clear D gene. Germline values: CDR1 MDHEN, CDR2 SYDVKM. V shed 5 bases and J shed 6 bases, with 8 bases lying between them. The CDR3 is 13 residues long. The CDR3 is CASSGQSNSPLHF. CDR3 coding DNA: TGTGCCAGCAGTGGTCAGTCTAATTCACCCCTCCACTTT. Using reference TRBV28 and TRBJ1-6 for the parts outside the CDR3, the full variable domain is DVKVTQSSRYLVKRTGEKVFLECVQDMDHENMFWYRQDPGLGLRLIYFSYDVKMKEKGDIPEGYSVSREKKERFSLILESASTNQTSMYLCASSGQSNSPLHFGNGTRLTVT.

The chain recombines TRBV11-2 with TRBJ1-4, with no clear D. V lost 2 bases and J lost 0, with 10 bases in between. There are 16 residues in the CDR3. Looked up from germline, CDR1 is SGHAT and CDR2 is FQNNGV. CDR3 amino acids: CASSLSQLATNEKLFF. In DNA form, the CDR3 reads TGTGCCAGCAGCTTATCACAGCTTGCAACTAATGAAAAACTGTTTTTT.

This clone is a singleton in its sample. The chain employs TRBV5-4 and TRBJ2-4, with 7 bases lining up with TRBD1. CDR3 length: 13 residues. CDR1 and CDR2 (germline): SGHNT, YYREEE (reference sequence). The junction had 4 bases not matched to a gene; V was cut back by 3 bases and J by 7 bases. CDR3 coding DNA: TGTGCCAGCAGCTACACAGGGGTGAACATTCAGTACTTC. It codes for CASSYTGVNIQYF.

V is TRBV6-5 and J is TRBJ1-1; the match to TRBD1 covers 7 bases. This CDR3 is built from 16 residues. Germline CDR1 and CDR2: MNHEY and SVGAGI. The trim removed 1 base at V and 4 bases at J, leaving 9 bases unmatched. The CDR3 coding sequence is TGTGCCAGCAGTTACTTATCAAGGGGGCATGGCACTGAAGCTTTCTTT. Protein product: CASSYLSRGHGTEAFF.

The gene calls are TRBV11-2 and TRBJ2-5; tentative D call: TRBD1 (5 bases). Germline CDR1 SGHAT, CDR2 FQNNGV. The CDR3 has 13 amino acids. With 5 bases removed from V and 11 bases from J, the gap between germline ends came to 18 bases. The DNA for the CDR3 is TGTGCCAGCAGCCTCCACCCGGGCTCAGGGCAGTACTTC. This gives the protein CASSLHPGSGQYF.

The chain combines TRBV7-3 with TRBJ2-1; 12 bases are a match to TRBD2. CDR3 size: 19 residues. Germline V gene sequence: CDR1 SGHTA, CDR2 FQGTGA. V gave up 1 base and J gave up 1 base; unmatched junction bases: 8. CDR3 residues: CASSLIAASGGASYNEQFF. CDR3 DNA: TGTGCCAGCAGCTTAATAGCGGCTAGCGGGGGGGCTTCCTACAATGAGCAGTTCTTC.

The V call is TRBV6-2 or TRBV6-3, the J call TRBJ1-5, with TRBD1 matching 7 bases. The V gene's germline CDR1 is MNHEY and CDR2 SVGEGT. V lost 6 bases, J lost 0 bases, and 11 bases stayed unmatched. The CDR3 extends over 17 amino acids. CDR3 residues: CASSHRDSRNSNQPQHF. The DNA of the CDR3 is TGTGCCAGCAGCCACCGGGACAGTCGCAATAGCAATCAGCCCCAGCATTTT.

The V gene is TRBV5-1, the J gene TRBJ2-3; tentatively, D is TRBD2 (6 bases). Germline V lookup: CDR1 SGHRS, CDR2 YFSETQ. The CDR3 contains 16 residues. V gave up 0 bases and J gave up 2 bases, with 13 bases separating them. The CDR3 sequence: CASSLAGGPNTDTQYF. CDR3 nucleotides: TGCGCCAGCAGCTTGGCCGGGGGACCCAACACAGATACGCAGTATTTT.

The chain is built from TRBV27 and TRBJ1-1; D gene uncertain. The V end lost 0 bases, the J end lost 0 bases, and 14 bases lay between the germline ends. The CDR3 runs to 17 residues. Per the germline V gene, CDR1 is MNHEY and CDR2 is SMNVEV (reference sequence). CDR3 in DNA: TGTGCCAGCAGTTTATCGCGTTCGGGAACGCTGAACACTGAAGCTTTCTTT. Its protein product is CASSLSRSGTLNTEAFF.

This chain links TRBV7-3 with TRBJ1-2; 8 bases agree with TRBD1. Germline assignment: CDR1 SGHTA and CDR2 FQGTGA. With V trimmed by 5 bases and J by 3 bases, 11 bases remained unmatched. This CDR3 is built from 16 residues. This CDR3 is CASSLGGAGGDYGYTF. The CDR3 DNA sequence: TGTGCCAGCAGCCTCGGAGGGGCAGGGGGCGACTATGGCTACACCTTC.

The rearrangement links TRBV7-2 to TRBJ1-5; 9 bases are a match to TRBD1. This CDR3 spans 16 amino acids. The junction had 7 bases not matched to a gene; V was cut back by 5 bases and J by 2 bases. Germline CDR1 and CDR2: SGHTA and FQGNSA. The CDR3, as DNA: TGTGCCAGCAGCACTTGGACAGGGGAAGGCAATCAGCCCCAGCATTTT. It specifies CASSTWTGEGNQPQHF. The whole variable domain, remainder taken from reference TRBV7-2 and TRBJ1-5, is GAGVSQSPSNKVTEKGKDVELRCDPISGHTALYWYRQSLGQGLEFLIYFQGNSAPDKSGLPSDRFSAERTGGSVSTLTIQRTQQEDSAVYLCASSTWTGEGNQPQHFGDGTRLSIL.

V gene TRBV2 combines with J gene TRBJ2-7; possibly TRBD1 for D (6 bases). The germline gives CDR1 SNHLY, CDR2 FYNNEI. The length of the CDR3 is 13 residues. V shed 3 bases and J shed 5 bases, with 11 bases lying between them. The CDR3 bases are TGTGCCAGCAGTGATACAGGGACGAACGAGCAGTACTTC. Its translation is CASSDTGTNEQYF.

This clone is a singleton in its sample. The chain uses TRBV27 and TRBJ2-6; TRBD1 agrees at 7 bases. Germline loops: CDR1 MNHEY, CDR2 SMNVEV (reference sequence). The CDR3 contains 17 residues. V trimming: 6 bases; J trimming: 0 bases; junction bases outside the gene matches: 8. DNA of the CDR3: TGTGCCAGCAGAGGGGACAGTTTTCACTCTGGGGCCAACGTCCTGACTTTC. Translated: CASRGDSFHSGANVLTF.

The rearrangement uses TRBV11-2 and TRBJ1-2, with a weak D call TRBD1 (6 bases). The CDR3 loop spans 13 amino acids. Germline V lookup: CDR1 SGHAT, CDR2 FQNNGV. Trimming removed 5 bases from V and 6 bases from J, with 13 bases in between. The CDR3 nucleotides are TGTGCCAGCAGCGCCGGGGGGGCGAATGGCTACACCTTC. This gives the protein CASSAGGANGYTF.

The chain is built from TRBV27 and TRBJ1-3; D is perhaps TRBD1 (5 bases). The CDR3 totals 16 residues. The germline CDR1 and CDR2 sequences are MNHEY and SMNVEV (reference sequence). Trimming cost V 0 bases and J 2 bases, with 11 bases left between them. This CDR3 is CASSLSNSGTGNTIYF. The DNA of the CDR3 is TGTGCCAGCAGTTTATCGAATTCAGGGACTGGAAACACCATATATTTT.

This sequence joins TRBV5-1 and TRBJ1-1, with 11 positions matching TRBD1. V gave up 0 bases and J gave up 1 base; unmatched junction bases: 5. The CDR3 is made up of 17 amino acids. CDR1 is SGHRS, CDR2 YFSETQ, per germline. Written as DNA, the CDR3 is TGCGCCAGCAGCTTGGGGACAGGGGGCAAGGGGAACACTGAAGCTTTCTTT. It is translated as CASSLGTGGKGNTEAFF. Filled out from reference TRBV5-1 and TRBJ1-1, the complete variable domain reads KAGVTQTPRYLIKTRGQQVTLSCSPISGHRSVSWYQQTPGQGLQFLFEYFSETQRNKGNFPGRFSGRQFSNSRSEMNVSTLELGDSALYLCASSLGTGGKGNTEAFFGQGTRLTVV.

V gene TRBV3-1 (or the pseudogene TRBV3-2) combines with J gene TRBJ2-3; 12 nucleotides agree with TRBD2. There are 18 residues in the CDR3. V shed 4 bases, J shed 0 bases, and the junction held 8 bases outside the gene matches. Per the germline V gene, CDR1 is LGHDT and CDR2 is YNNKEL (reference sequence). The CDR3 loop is CASSPRTSGAGSTDTQYF. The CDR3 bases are TGTGCCAGCAGCCCTAGGACTAGCGGGGCCGGTAGCACAGATACGCAGTATTTT.

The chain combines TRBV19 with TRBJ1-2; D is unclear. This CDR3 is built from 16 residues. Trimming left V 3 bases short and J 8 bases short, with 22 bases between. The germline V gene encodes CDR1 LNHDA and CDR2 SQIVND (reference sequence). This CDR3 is CASSMGLDVGGWGYTF. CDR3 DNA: TGTGCCAGTAGTATGGGTCTGGACGTTGGAGGATGGGGCTACACCTTC. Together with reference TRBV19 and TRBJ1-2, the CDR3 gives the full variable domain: DGGITQSPKYLFRKEGQNVTLSCEQNLNHDAMYWYRQDPGQGLRLIYYSQIVNDFQKGDIAEGYSVSREKKESFPLTVTSAQKNPTAFYLCASSMGLDVGGWGYTFGSGTRLTVV.

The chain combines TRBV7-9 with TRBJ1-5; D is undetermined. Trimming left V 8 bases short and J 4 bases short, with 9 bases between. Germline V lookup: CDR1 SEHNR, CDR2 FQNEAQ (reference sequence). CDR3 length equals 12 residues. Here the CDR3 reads CASGLGNQPQHF. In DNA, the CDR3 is TGTGCCAGCGGTCTCGGGAATCAGCCCCAGCATTTT.